Detailed here is one T cell receptor (beta chain). The data are from a study of shared T cell receptors in the human thymus. V gave up 6 bases and J gave up 3 bases, with 12 bases separating them. CDR3 length: 14 residues. Germline CDR1 is MNHEY and CDR2 is SMNVEV (reference sequence). TCRdb keeps only in-frame clones here, not all; method: immunoSEQ multiplex PCR. The table shows over 450,000 clones, with approximately 80% occurring only once. These same data were also listed under a study on human thymus T cells.

Sequencing used thymocytes. The rearrangement uses TRBV27 and TRBJ1-5; no firm D call. This clonotype was sampled from a boy younger than two with a congenital heart defect. CDR3 loop: CASSPGRFNQPQHF. CDR3 bases: TGTGCCAGCAGCCCCGGCAGGTTCAATCAGCCCCAGCATTTT.